Presented here are 23 T cell receptor beta chains from one specimen sequenced in a study of blood T cell repertoires in COVID-19. Libraries were prepared by immunoSEQ multiplex PCR; TCRdb keeps only in-frame clonotypes and omits some of them. The sample shows about 89,000 clones, about 78% of them seen only once. Sequences were obtained from peripheral blood. The receptor source for this set is a woman of 80 years or more with acute or convalescent COVID-19.

V usage is TRBV6-5 and J usage is TRBJ1-2; possible D gene TRBD1, 6 bases. The CDR3 spans 13 residues. Trimming left V 9 bases short and J 1 base short, with 12 bases between. Germline CDR1 reads MNHEY; CDR2 reads SVGAGI. CDR3 amino acids: CASSGQSNYGYTF. In DNA form, the CDR3 reads TGTGCCAGTTCCGGACAGAGTAACTATGGCTACACCTTC.

This rearrangement joins TRBV7-2 to TRBJ2-7; 10 bases align to TRBD2. The CDR3 sequence is 16 residues long. The trim removed 1 base at V and 7 bases at J, leaving 10 bases unmatched. Per germline, CDR1 SGHTA and CDR2 FQGNSA. Here the CDR3 reads CASSLDRLAGVREQYF. The CDR3 nucleotides read TGTGCCAGCAGCTTAGATCGGCTAGCGGGGGTTCGAGAGCAGTACTTC.

The chain combines TRBV12-5 with TRBJ1-5, with no clear D. Trimming took off 0 bases at V and 0 bases at J, with 12 bases between the two ends. CDR3 length: 17 amino acids. Germline V gene data show CDR1 as LGHNT and CDR2 as FRNRAP. The CDR3 protein is CASGLVLDGYSNQPQHF. CDR3 sequence (DNA): TGTGCTAGTGGTTTGGTACTAGACGGCTATAGCAATCAGCCCCAGCATTTT. Using reference TRBV12-5 and TRBJ1-5 for the parts outside the CDR3, the full variable domain is DARVTQTPRHKVTEMGQEVTMRCQPILGHNTVFWYRQTMMQGLELLAYFRNRAPLDDSGMPKDRFSAEMPDATLATLKIQPSEPRDSAVYFCASGLVLDGYSNQPQHFGDGTRLSIL.

The chain couples TRBV7-8 to TRBJ2-5; a possible D gene is TRBD2 (6 bases). The V gene lost 7 bases and the J gene lost 2 bases, with 14 bases spanning the gap. CDR1 is SGHVS, CDR2 FQNEAQ, per germline. This CDR3 contains 14 residues. This CDR3 reads CASTQGGWQETQYF. In nucleotides, the CDR3 is TGTGCCAGCACCCAAGGAGGGTGGCAAGAGACCCAGTACTTC.

The genes are TRBV16 and TRBJ2-7; 9 positions match TRBD1. CDR3 length: 14 amino acids. V shed 5 bases, J shed 6 bases, and the junction held 8 bases outside the gene matches. CDR1 and CDR2 (germline): KGHSY, FQNENV. CDR3 DNA sequence: TGTGCCAGCAGCGTGGGACAGGGTACGGGCGAGCAGTACTTC. Translated: CASSVGQGTGEQYF.

The V and J genes are TRBV28 and TRBJ2-5; 7 bases fit TRBD1. This CDR3 has 15 residues. Germline V CDR1 and CDR2: MDHEN, SYDVKM. V gave up 4 bases and J gave up 1 base; unmatched junction bases: 6. CDR3 DNA: TGTGCCAGCAGTTCCCCCCACAGGGGCCAAGAGACCCAGTACTTC. It encodes CASSSPHRGQETQYF.

This chain uses TRBV7-3 with TRBJ1-5; D is possibly TRBD1 (6 bases). The CDR3 has 17 residues. The V and J ends lost 2 bases and 2 bases respectively, with 16 bases between them. Germline V gives CDR1 SGHTA, CDR2 FQGTGA. The CDR3 loop reads CASSLVSGARGNQPQHF. The CDR3 DNA sequence: TGTGCCAGCAGCTTAGTATCAGGGGCCCGGGGCAATCAGCCCCAGCATTTT.

This clone appeared a few times. The J gene is TRBJ2-7, the V gene TRBV12-3 or TRBV12-4; possibly TRBD1 for D (6 bases). The CDR3 consists of 13 residues. The V end lost 4 bases, the J end lost 4 bases, and 11 bases lay between the germline ends. CDR3 in amino acids: CASSSGVGYEQYF. The CDR3 DNA sequence: TGTGCCAGCAGTTCAGGGGTGGGATACGAGCAGTACTTC.

The CDR3 loop is CASFLSGANVLTF. Here the CDR3 DNA reads TGTGCCAGCTTCCTCTCCGGGGCCAACGTCCTGACTTTC. This chain connects TRBV5-6 to TRBJ2-6; D ambiguous. With 7 bases removed from V and 4 bases from J, the gap between germline ends came to 9 bases. CDR1 and CDR2 (germline): SGHDT, YYEEEE. The CDR3 consists of 13 residues.

The chain has TRBV4-3 and TRBJ1-1, with 9 bases aligning to TRBD1. The CDR3 runs 13 residues. J lost 11 bases, V lost 2 bases, and 6 bases had no gene match. From germline, CDR1 is LGHNA and CDR2 YSLEER. CDR3 DNA: TGCGCCAGCAGCCAAAACAGGGGGCTAAAGGCTTTCTTT. This translates into CASSQNRGLKAFF.

This clone has more than one count but fewer than ten. The chain has TRBV9 and TRBJ1-3, with TRBD1 matching 8 bases. V lost 3 bases and J lost 7; bases outside the gene matches: 9. The CDR3 runs to 15 residues. Germline values: CDR1 SGDLS, CDR2 YYNGEE. CDR3 nucleotides: TGTGCCAGCAGCGCGACAGGGGATTGGGGGAACACCATATATTTT. This gives the protein CASSATGDWGNTIYF.

The genes are TRBV3-1 (or the pseudogene TRBV3-2) and TRBJ2-7; possible D gene TRBD1, 6 bases. The CDR3 runs 14 residues. Germline V CDR1 and CDR2: LGHDT, YNNKEL (reference sequence). V lost 5 bases, J lost 0 bases, and 11 bases lay in between. Written as DNA, the CDR3 is TGTGCCAGCAGCTTTGGACAGATCTCCTACGAGCAGTACTTC. Amino acids: CASSFGQISYEQYF.

The CDR3 reads CAISESTQGGAFF. Written as DNA, the CDR3 is TGTGCCATCAGTGAGTCGACTCAGGGTGGAGCTTTCTTT. The V call is TRBV10-3, the J call TRBJ1-1, with D tentatively TRBD1 (5 bases). CDR3 length: 13 residues. The ends were cut back, 0 bases at V and 10 bases at J, with 12 bases in the middle. Germline V gives CDR1 ENHRY, CDR2 SYGVKD.

In its sample, this clone was seen once. V gene TRBV5-4 combines with J gene TRBJ1-4; tentatively, D is TRBD1 (6 bases). The V gene's germline CDR1 is SGHNT and CDR2 YYREEE (reference sequence). Trimming pared 3 bases from V and 8 bases from J, leaving 17 bases between. There are 15 residues in the CDR3. The DNA for the CDR3 is TGTGCCAGCAGCTCAACGAGGGGGACTAGGGAAAAACTGTTTTTT. Translated: CASSSTRGTREKLFF.

The rearrangement links TRBV7-3 to TRBJ2-3; 9 bases align to TRBD2. The junction had 5 bases not matched to a gene; V was cut back by 8 bases and J by 2 bases. The CDR3 is 14 amino acids. Germline lookup yields CDR1 SGHTA and CDR2 FQGTGA. In DNA form, the CDR3 reads TGTGCCAGCGCCCTAGCGGGGACCACAGATACGCAGTATTTT. Amino acids: CASALAGTTDTQYF.

The V and J genes are TRBV7-3 and TRBJ2-5; tentatively, D is TRBD1 (5 bases). The V gene lost 5 bases and the J gene lost 1 base, with 8 bases spanning the gap. This CDR3 is 13 amino acids long. Germline V gene data show CDR1 as SGHTA and CDR2 as FQGTGA. The CDR3 region is CASSRQIQETQYF. Written as DNA, the CDR3 is TGTGCCAGCAGCCGACAGATCCAAGAGACCCAGTACTTC. The whole variable domain, filled in from reference TRBV7-3 and TRBJ2-5, reads GAGVSQTPSNKVTEKGKYVELRCDPISGHTALYWYRQSLGQGPEFLIYFQGTGAADDSGLPNDRFFAVRPEGSVSTLKIQRTERGDSAVYLCASSRQIQETQYFGPGTRLLVL.

The chain is built from TRBV28 and TRBJ2-3; TRBD2 aligns across 7 bases. CDR3 length equals 15 residues. In germline, CDR1 is MDHEN, CDR2 SYDVKM. V shed 7 bases, J shed 3 bases, and the junction held 10 bases outside the gene matches. Here the CDR3 reads CASTKWGGSTDTQYF. For the CDR3, the DNA is TGTGCCAGCACCAAATGGGGGGGTAGTACAGATACGCAGTATTTT.

This clone was observed many times. CDR3 protein: CATSIRPGGGNQPQHF. The CDR3 DNA reads TGTGCCACCAGCATTAGGCCAGGGGGAGGAAATCAGCCCCAGCATTTT. This chain connects TRBV15 to TRBJ1-5; 7 nucleotides align to TRBD1. After removal of 4 bases from V and 4 bases from J, the junction contained 10 bases not matched to a gene. Germline CDR1 and CDR2: LNHNV and YYDKDF (reference sequence). This CDR3 region has 16 residues.

This CDR3 reads CASSVSVDTQYF. In DNA form, the CDR3 reads TGTGCCAGCAGTGTCTCCGTAGATACGCAGTATTTT. This chain joins TRBV2 and TRBJ2-3; D uncertain. This CDR3 contains 12 residues. Germline V gene lookup returns CDR1 SNHLY and CDR2 FYNNEI. V shed 4 bases and J shed 5 bases, with 7 bases lying between them. Looking up the rest from reference TRBV2 and TRBJ2-3 gives the full variable domain: EPEVTQTPSHQVTQMGQEVILRCVPISNHLYFYWYRQILGQKVEFLVSFYNNEISEKSEIFDDQFSVERPDGSNFTLKIRSTKLEDSAMYFCASSVSVDTQYFGPGTRLTVL.

The chain is built from TRBV5-1 and TRBJ2-2, with D unclear. The CDR3 loop spans 13 amino acids. Trimming removed 6 bases from V and 0 bases from J, with 6 bases in between. Germline CDR1 reads SGHRS; CDR2 reads YFSETQ. The CDR3 nucleotides read TGCGCCAGCATGGGCGCGAACACCGGGGAGCTGTTTTTT. It codes for CASMGANTGELFF. The full variable domain, rest sourced from reference TRBV5-1 and TRBJ2-2, is KAGVTQTPRYLIKTRGQQVTLSCSPISGHRSVSWYQQTPGQGLQFLFEYFSETQRNKGNFPGRFSGRQFSNSRSEMNVSTLELGDSALYLCASMGANTGELFFGEGSRLTVL.

This clone was recorded at least ten times. The V and J genes are TRBV5-1 and TRBJ2-1; 12 nucleotides agree with TRBD1. V shed 3 bases, J shed 2 bases, and the junction held 3 bases outside the gene matches. The germline CDR1 and CDR2 sequences are SGHRS and YFSETQ. The length of the CDR3 is 16 residues. The CDR3 DNA reads as TGCGCCAGCAGCTCCGGGACAGGGGGCCCCTACAATGAGCAGTTCTTC. It specifies CASSSGTGGPYNEQFF.

V and J are TRBV3-1 (or the pseudogene TRBV3-2) and TRBJ1-2, with D tentatively TRBD1 (6 bases). The V and J ends lost 5 bases and 2 bases respectively, with 9 bases between them. Germline CDR1 LGHDT, CDR2 YNNKEL (reference sequence). This CDR3 is built from 13 residues. CDR3 in DNA: TGTGCCAGCAGCAGAACAGGGAACTATGGCTACACCTTC. It is translated as CASSRTGNYGYTF.

This chain uses TRBV3-1 (or the pseudogene TRBV3-2) with TRBJ1-5; D is possibly TRBD1 (6 bases). CDR3 length: 13 residues. In germline, CDR1 is LGHDT, CDR2 YNNKEL (reference sequence). V dropped 4 bases and J dropped 7 bases, with 11 bases sitting between them. The CDR3 spells CASSRRGGQPQHF. The CDR3 coding sequence is TGTGCCAGCAGCCGCCGGGGGGGCCAGCCCCAGCATTTT.